The sequence of this T cell receptor beta chain was determined in a study of blood T cell repertoires in COVID-19. Study-level background: Both acute and convalescent COVID-19 samples were obtained from the United States, Italy and Spain.

Per the germline V gene, CDR1 is SNHLY and CDR2 is FYNNEI. The CDR3 loop spans 14 amino acids. The junction had 2 bases not matched to a gene; V was cut back by 5 bases and J by 3 bases. Per the original data handling: Scientists estimated how many nucleated cells there were by amplifying reference gene primers. Here immunoSEQ multiplex PCR was the method, and the copy in TCRdb shows in-frame clones only, minus some. Clonal size and the V and J genes are those of that table, whereas D and trimming came from the DNA. The sample holds about 200,000 clones, about nine tenths seen once. This TCR was sampled from a man younger than 30 with active or convalescent COVID-19. Sequencing was performed on peripheral blood. V is TRBV2 and J is TRBJ2-2, with 8 bases aligning to TRBD1. The CDR3 protein is CASSPDRDTGELFF. CDR3 nucleotide sequence: TGTGCCAGCAGTCCGGACAGGGACACCGGGGAGCTGTTTTTT. The entire variable domain, with the rest obtained from reference TRBV2 and TRBJ2-2, is as follows: EPEVTQTPSHQVTQMGQEVILRCVPISNHLYFYWYRQILGQKVEFLVSFYNNEISEKSEIFDDQFSVERPDGSNFTLKIRSTKLEDSAMYFCASSPDRDTGELFFGEGSRLTVL.